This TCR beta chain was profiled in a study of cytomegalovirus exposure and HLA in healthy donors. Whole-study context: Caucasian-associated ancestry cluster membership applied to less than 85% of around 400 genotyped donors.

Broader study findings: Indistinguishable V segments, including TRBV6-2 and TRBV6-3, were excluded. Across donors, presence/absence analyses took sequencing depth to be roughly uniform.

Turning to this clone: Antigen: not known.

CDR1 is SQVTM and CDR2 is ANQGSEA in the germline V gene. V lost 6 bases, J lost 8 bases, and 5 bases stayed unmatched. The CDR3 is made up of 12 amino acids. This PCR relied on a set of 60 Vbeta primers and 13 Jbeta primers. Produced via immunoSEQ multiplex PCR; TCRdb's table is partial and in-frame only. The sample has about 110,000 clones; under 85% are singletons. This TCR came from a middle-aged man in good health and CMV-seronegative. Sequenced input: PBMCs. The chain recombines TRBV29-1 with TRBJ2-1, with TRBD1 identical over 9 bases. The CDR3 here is CSVVTGGDEQFF. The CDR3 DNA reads TGCAGCGTCGTAACAGGGGGCGATGAGCAGTTCTTC.